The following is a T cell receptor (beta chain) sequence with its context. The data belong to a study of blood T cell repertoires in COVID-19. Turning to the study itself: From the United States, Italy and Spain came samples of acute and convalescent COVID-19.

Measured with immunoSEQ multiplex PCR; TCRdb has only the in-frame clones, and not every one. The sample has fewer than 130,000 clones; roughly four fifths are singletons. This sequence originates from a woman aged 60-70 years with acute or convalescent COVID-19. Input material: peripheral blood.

The DNA for the CDR3 is TGTGCCAGCAGCGCCTACGCGGGTAGCTCCTACGAGCAGTACTTC. Its protein is CASSAYAGSSYEQYF. This chain uses TRBV7-6 with TRBJ2-7; D might be TRBD2 (5 bases). Germline V gene data show CDR1 as SGHVS and CDR2 as FNYEAQ. The CDR3 spans 15 residues. Deletions cut 5 bases from V and 0 bases from J, with 14 bases between. Filled out from reference TRBV7-6 and TRBJ2-7, the complete variable domain reads GAGVSQSPRYKVTKRGQDVALRCDPISGHVSLYWYRQALGQGPEFLTYFNYEAQQDKSGLPNDRFSAERPEGSISTLTIQRTEQRDSAMYRCASSAYAGSSYEQYFGPGTRLTVT.